Listed here are 27 T cell receptor beta chains from one sample, sequenced in a study of blood T cells in healthy people across ages (dated by TCRdb to the mid-2010s). The library was produced with 5' RACE. The sample was run on an Illumina HiSeq 2500. A second PCR of roughly 6 to 12 cycles was performed with a sample-barcoded 5' primer and a J-beta primer mix. TCRdb reprocessed the public reads (quality trimming at Q25 with fastp, clone calling with MiXCR) and kept in-frame beta chains. CDR3 protein sequences are deduplicated, and each keeps its most common genes and DNA. Within this sample are 750,000 to 850,000 distinct CDR3 sequences, with 20% to 25% of them counted one time only. The ten largest make up approximately 3.7% of the sample. This same sample was also part of a study on T cells of mothers and their children.

The material sequenced was blood. These receptors came from a boy aged 5-17 years in good health.

This clonotype was seen just once. Relative to the germline gene, one junction end is altered; a read error may explain this. The V gene is TRBV5-1, the J gene TRBJ2-1, with 10 bases identical to TRBD2. The germline V gene has CDR1 SGHRS and CDR2 YFSETQ. The CDR3 extends over 14 amino acids. CDR3 amino acids: CASSFRLAGVEPFF. CDR3 DNA sequence: TGCGCCAGCAGCTTCCGTCTAGCGGGGGTTGAGCCGTTCTTC.

The table lists this clonotype with many counts. V gene TRBV29-1 combines with J gene TRBJ2-5; 8 bases map to TRBD1. The CDR3 covers 14 residues. The trim removed 2 bases at V and 5 bases at J, leaving 7 bases unmatched. Germline-derived CDR1 and CDR2 are SQVTM and ANQGSEA. This chain's CDR3 is CSVEFAGGKETQYF. In nucleotides, the CDR3 is TGCAGCGTTGAATTCGCAGGGGGCAAGGAGACCCAGTACTTC.

In this sample, this clonotype turned up a few times. The chain combines TRBV20-1 with TRBJ1-1; 8 bases fit TRBD1. With V trimmed by 5 bases and J by 7 bases, 15 bases remained unmatched. The CDR3 is 15 residues long. CDR1 DFQATT and CDR2 SNEGSKA come from the germline V gene (reference sequence). The CDR3: CSARQPNKGQGEAFF. DNA for the CDR3: TGCAGTGCTCGACAACCGAATAAAGGACAGGGTGAAGCTTTCTTT.

The genes are TRBV7-8 and TRBJ2-5; TRBD2 matches at 10 bases. The V and J ends lost 2 bases and 3 bases, in that order; junction bases with no gene match: 6. The CDR3 is 16 amino acids. Germline CDR1 and CDR2: SGHVS and FQNEAQ. CDR3 sequence (DNA): TGTGCCAGCAGCTTACTAGCGGGAGCGGGAGAAGAGACCCAGTACTTC. Its translation: CASSLLAGAGEETQYF. Drawing the rest from reference TRBV7-8 and TRBJ2-5, the complete variable domain is GAGVSQSPRYKVAKRGQDVALRCDPISGHVSLFWYQQALGQGPEFLTYFQNEAQLDKSGLPSDRFFAERPEGSVSTLKIQRTQQEDSAVYLCASSLLAGAGEETQYFGPGTRLLVL.

This clonotype was observed many times. The chain links TRBV7-9 to TRBJ2-5, with D possibly TRBD2 on 6 matching bases. Germline CDR1 reads SEHNR; CDR2 reads FQNEAQ (reference sequence). This CDR3 region has 14 residues. V lost 4 bases and J lost 2, with 11 bases in between. CDR3 bases: TGTGCCAGCAGCTCCCGGGACTTACAAGAGACCCAGTACTTC. Protein sequence: CASSSRDLQETQYF.

The rearrangement joins TRBV5-1 to TRBJ2-5, with a tentative D call TRBD2 (5 bases). The length of the CDR3 is 12 residues. From germline, CDR1 is SGHRS and CDR2 YFSETQ. V was shortened by 3 bases and J by 7 bases, with 10 bases between the two germline ends. CDR3 protein: CASSSEGGTQYF. DNA of the CDR3: TGCGCCAGCAGCTCAGAAGGAGGGACCCAGTACTTC.

Remarks on this clonotype: An end of the junction does not agree with germline; a read error may underlie this. The chain links TRBV7-2 to TRBJ2-5; 8 bases line up with TRBD1. Germline CDR1 SGHTA, CDR2 FQGNSA. The CDR3 length is 13 residues. The chain's CDR3 is CGSSPDRGEEQYF. DNA of the CDR3: TGTGGCAGCAGCCCAGACAGGGGAGAAGAGCAGTACTTC.

The rearrangement links TRBV5-1 to TRBJ2-5, with 8 bases matching TRBD2. The tail of the sequence fits TRBJ2-1 better, so the J call may be wrong. CDR1 is SGHRS, CDR2 YFSETQ, per germline. The CDR3 has 14 amino acids. CDR3 DNA: TGCGCCAGCAGCTTCGGCGGGGGGCCCAATGAGCAGTTCTTC. Amino acid sequence: CASSFGGGPNEQFF.

In this sample, this clonotype turned up a few times. V usage is TRBV25-1 and J usage is TRBJ2-6; 9 positions match TRBD1. The CDR3 length is 18 residues. J was trimmed by 0 bases and V by 4 bases; bases with no gene match: 7. Per germline, CDR1 MGHDK and CDR2 SYGVNS. The CDR3 here is CASSGTTGGRSGANVLTF. The CDR3 nucleotides are TGTGCCAGCAGTGGAACTACAGGGGGCCGCTCTGGGGCCAACGTCCTGACTTTC. Full variable domain (rest looked up from reference TRBV25-1 and TRBJ2-6): EADIYQTPRYLVIGTGKKITLECSQTMGHDKMYWYQQDPGMELHLIHYSYGVNSTEKGDLSSESTVSRIRTEHFPLTLESARPSHTSQYLCASSGTTGGRSGANVLTFGAGSRLTVL.

The sample holds one count of this clonotype. V gene TRBV7-2 combines with J gene TRBJ1-3, with a tentative D call TRBD1 (5 bases). This CDR3 is built from 18 residues. Germline CDR1 SGHTA, CDR2 FQGNSA. The germline V and J ends were trimmed by 5 bases and 0 bases, with 20 bases remaining between them. The CDR3 DNA sequence: TGTGCCAGCAGCCGCCCGCCGGGGCAGGGAGTCTCTGGAAACACCATATATTTT. Protein: CASSRPPGQGVSGNTIYF.

The chain carries TRBV4-1 and TRBJ2-4, with TRBD2 matching 8 bases. V dropped 2 bases and J dropped 0; count of bases not matched to a gene: 9. The CDR3 runs 18 residues. CDR1 and CDR2 (germline): MGHRA, YSYEKL. The DNA of the CDR3 is TGCGCCAGCAGCCAAACGTCTAGCGGGCTATTAGCCAAAAACATTCAGTACTTC. Translating gives CASSQTSSGLLAKNIQYF.

The V gene is TRBV24-1, the J gene TRBJ2-2, with TRBD1 as a possible D gene (5 bases). The CDR3 loop spans 16 amino acids. Trimming cost V 3 bases and J 0 bases, with 10 bases left between them. The germline V gene encodes CDR1 KGHDR and CDR2 SFDVKD. CDR3 region: CATSDQGQSNTGELFF. In nucleotides, the CDR3 is TGTGCCACCAGTGATCAGGGCCAGTCGAACACCGGGGAGCTGTTTTTT.

This clonotype was detected a few times. The chain has TRBV5-1 and TRBJ2-2; the match to TRBD1 covers 8 bases. CDR1 and CDR2 (germline): SGHRS, YFSETQ. The CDR3 covers 16 residues. V lost 2 bases to trimming and J lost 0 bases; unmatched junction nucleotides: 3. The CDR3 sequence is CASSFRGRTNTGELFF. DNA for the CDR3: TGCGCCAGCAGCTTCAGGGGGCGAACGAACACCGGGGAGCTGTTTTTT. The whole variable domain, filled in from reference TRBV5-1 and TRBJ2-2, reads KAGVTQTPRYLIKTRGQQVTLSCSPISGHRSVSWYQQTPGQGLQFLFEYFSETQRNKGNFPGRFSGRQFSNSRSEMNVSTLELGDSALYLCASSFRGRTNTGELFFGEGSRLTVL.

This clonotype was counted between two and nine times. The rearrangement uses TRBV7-2 and TRBJ2-5, with D unclear. This CDR3 spans 14 amino acids. Germline V gene lookup returns CDR1 SGHTA and CDR2 FQGNSA. Trimming stripped 3 bases from V and 5 bases from J, with 13 bases between. The CDR3 protein is CASSLSDTTETQYF. The CDR3 DNA reads TGTGCCAGCAGCTTGTCCGATACCACTGAGACCCAGTACTTC.

This clonotype was detected only a few times. The chain combines TRBV7-2 with TRBJ2-5, with TRBD2 matching over 8 bases. CDR1 is SGHTA, CDR2 FQGNSA, per germline. V trimming: 4 bases; J trimming: 0 bases; junction bases outside the gene matches: 7. The CDR3 loop spans 16 amino acids. CDR3 loop: CASSSRLAPYQETQYF. In DNA, the CDR3 is TGTGCCAGCAGCTCCAGACTAGCGCCCTACCAAGAGACCCAGTACTTC.

This chain connects TRBV4-1 to TRBJ2-7, with D possibly being TRBD1 (6 bases). The CDR3 is 14 amino acids. The germline CDR1 and CDR2 sequences are MGHRA and YSYEKL. V gave up 4 bases and J gave up 5 bases, with 15 bases separating them. In DNA, the CDR3 is TGCGCCAGCAGCCCAGGGGTAAACCTGGACGAGCAGTACTTC. Translating it yields CASSPGVNLDEQYF.

The chain carries TRBV20-1 and TRBJ2-1; perhaps TRBD1 as D (6 bases). Per germline, CDR1 DFQATT and CDR2 SNEGSKA (reference sequence). V was clipped by 6 bases and J by 4 bases, with 13 bases between them. There are 13 residues in the CDR3. The DNA for the CDR3 is TGCAGTGCCCTAATGGACAGATACAATGAGCAGTTCTTC. This encodes CSALMDRYNEQFF.

This chain uses TRBV11-2 with TRBJ2-3; possibly TRBD2 for D (7 bases). The CDR3 covers 14 residues. CDR1 is SGHAT, CDR2 FQNNGV, per germline. V lost 2 bases and J 6 bases, leaving 12 bases between the germline ends. In nucleotides, the CDR3 is TGTGCCAGCAGCTTATGGGGGGGCAGGGATACGCAGTATTTT. As protein: CASSLWGGRDTQYF.

The V call is TRBV29-1, the J call TRBJ2-7; unclear D gene. There are 11 residues in the CDR3. Looked up from germline, CDR1 is SQVTM and CDR2 is ANQGSEA. The germline V and J ends were trimmed by 1 base and 3 bases, with 4 bases remaining between them. CDR3 protein: CSVEVGYEQYF. The CDR3 DNA is TGCAGCGTTGAAGTTGGCTACGAGCAGTACTTC.

In the case of this clonotype: Relative to the germline gene, one junction end is altered; a read error may explain this. The V and J genes are TRBV27 and TRBJ2-1, with 8 bases identical to TRBD2. The tail of the sequence fits TRBJ2-7 better, so the J call may be wrong. Germline assignment: CDR1 MNHEY and CDR2 SMNVEV (reference sequence). The CDR3 sequence is 14 residues long. The CDR3 sequence: CTSSSDGRGREQYF. The CDR3 bases are TGTACCAGCAGTAGTGACGGGAGGGGACGCGAGCAGTACTTC.

This chain uses TRBV27 with TRBJ2-3; 9 positions agree with TRBD2. The CDR3 spans 15 residues. V dropped 6 bases and J dropped 2; count of bases not matched to a gene: 6. The germline V gene has CDR1 MNHEY and CDR2 SMNVEV (reference sequence). In nucleotides, the CDR3 is TGTGCCAGCAGCTTAAGACTAGCGGTCACAGATACGCAGTATTTT. The encoded protein is CASSLRLAVTDTQYF.

This clonotype was counted between two and nine times. This CDR3 reads CSAPPGGGEAFF. The DNA for the CDR3 is TGCAGTGCTCCCCCGGGGGGCGGAGAAGCTTTCTTT. This chain links TRBV20-1 with TRBJ1-1; tentatively, D is TRBD1 (6 bases). This CDR3 has 12 amino acids. Germline lookup yields CDR1 DFQATT and CDR2 SNEGSKA (reference sequence). The ends were cut back, 5 bases at V and 8 bases at J, with 15 bases in the middle.

Points on this clonotype: One junction end does not reproduce the germline sequence, and a read error may be involved. The V and J genes are TRBV4-3 and TRBJ2-1; D not resolved. The end of the DNA aligns better with TRBJ2-5, so the J call may be wrong. Per germline, CDR1 LGHNA and CDR2 YSLEER. CDR3 length: 13 residues. The CDR3 here is CASSQEHQGTQYF. CDR3 nucleotide sequence: TGCGCCAGCAGCCAAGAACACCAAGGGACCCAGTACTTC.

The table lists this clonotype with a few counts. This chain joins TRBV2 and TRBJ2-5; TRBD1 matches 7 bases. The CDR3 extends over 17 amino acids. Trimming removed 6 bases from V and 5 bases from J; junction bases left unmatched: 18. The germline gives CDR1 SNHLY, CDR2 FYNNEI. The CDR3 loop reads CASRRGTATSRTETQYF. In DNA, the CDR3 is TGTGCCAGCAGGAGGGGGACAGCCACATCGAGGACGGAGACCCAGTACTTC.

This chain links TRBV25-1 with TRBJ2-5; a weak D match, TRBD1 (5 bases). The CDR3 sequence is 15 residues long. The germline gives CDR1 MGHDK, CDR2 SYGVNS. V lost 3 bases and J 1 base, leaving 12 bases between the germline ends. CDR3 in amino acids: CASSDARQSQETQYF. In DNA, the CDR3 is TGTGCCAGCAGTGATGCCCGACAGTCCCAAGAGACCCAGTACTTC.

This clonotype was detected a few times. This chain connects TRBV7-2 to TRBJ2-1, with D possibly TRBD1 on 5 matching bases. The CDR3 has 13 residues. CDR1 and CDR2 (germline): SGHTA, FQGNSA. V was shortened by 5 bases and J by 8 bases, with 13 bases between the two germline ends. Written as DNA, the CDR3 is TGTGCCAGCAGCCGGCAGGGCTGGGATGAGCAGTTCTTC. Protein: CASSRQGWDEQFF.

The rearrangement joins TRBV21-1 to TRBJ2-7; the tabulated D call, TRBD1, remains unverified against the DNA. TRBV21-1 is labeled a pseudogene. The CDR3 spans 17 residues. Written as DNA, the CDR3 is TGTGCCAGCAGCTTGAACATGGGGGACAGGCCATACTACGAGCAGTACTTC. Translation: CASSLNMGDRPYYEQYF.